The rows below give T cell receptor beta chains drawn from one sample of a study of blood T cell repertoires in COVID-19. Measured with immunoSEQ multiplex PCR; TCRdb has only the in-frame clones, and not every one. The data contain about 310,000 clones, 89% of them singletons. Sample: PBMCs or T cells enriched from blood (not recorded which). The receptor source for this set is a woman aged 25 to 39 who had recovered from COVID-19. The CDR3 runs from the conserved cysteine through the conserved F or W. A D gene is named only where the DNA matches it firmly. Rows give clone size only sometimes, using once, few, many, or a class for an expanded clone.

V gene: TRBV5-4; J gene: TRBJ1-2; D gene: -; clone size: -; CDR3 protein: CASSSVYGYTF; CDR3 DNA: TGTGCCAGCAGCTCGGTCTATGGCTACACCTTC
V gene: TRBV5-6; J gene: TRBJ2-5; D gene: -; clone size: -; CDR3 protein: CASSLGSGLETQYF; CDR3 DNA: TGTGCCAGCAGCTTGGGTTCCGGGTTGGAGACCCAGTACTTC
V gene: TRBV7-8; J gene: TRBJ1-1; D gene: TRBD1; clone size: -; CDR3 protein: CASSTIQGVRNTEAFF; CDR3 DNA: TGTGCCAGCAGCACAATACAGGGGGTCAGGAACACTGAAGCTTTCTTT
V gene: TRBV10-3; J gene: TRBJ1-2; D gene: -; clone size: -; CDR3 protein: CAISSGNYGYTF; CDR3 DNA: TGTGCCATCAGTTCGGGAAACTATGGCTACACCTTC
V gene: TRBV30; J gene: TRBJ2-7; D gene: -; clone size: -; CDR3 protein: CAWSGGYEQYF; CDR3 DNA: TGTGCCTGGAGTGGCGGCTACGAGCAGTACTTC
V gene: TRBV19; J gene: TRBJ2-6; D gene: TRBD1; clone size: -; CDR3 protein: CASSAYRGQAMTTGANVLTF; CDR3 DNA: TGTGCCAGTAGTGCCTACAGGGGCCAGGCAATGACGACTGGGGCCAACGTCCTGACTTTC
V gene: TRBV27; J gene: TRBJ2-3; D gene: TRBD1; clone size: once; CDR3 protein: CASSFTFTGGITDTQYF; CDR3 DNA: TGTGCCAGCAGTTTCACCTTTACAGGGGGGATTACAGATACGCAGTATTTT
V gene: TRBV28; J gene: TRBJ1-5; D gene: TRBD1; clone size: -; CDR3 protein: CASSYPNRGRQPQHF; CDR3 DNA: TGTGCCAGCAGTTATCCAAACAGGGGGCGGCAGCCCCAGCATTTT
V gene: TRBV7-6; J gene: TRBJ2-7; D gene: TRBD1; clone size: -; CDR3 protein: CASSSTGPSYEQYF; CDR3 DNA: TGTGCCAGCAGCTCGACAGGGCCCTCCTACGAGCAGTACTTC
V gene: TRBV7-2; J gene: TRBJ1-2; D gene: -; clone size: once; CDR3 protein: CASSLEGGGAYGYTF; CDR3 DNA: TGTGCCAGCAGCTTAGAAGGTGGGGGGGCCTATGGCTACACCTTC
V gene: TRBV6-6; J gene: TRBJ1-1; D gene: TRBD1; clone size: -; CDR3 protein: CAGTSGQPNTEAFF; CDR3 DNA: TGTGCCGGTACGTCGGGACAGCCGAACACTGAAGCTTTCTTT
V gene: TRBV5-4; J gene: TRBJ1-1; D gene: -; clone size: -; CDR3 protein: CASSFDGGGTWF; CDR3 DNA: TGTGCCAGCAGCTTTGACGGGGGTGGAACTTGGTTT
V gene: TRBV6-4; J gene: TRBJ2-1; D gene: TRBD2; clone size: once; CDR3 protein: CASSEYSGRAYEQFF; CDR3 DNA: TGTGCCAGCAGCGAATATAGCGGGAGGGCGTATGAGCAGTTCTTC
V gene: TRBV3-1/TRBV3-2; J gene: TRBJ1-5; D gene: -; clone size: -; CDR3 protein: CASSQGVGDQPQHF; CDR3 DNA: TGTGCCAGCAGCCAAGGGGTAGGGGATCAGCCCCAGCATTTT
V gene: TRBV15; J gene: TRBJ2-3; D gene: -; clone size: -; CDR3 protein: CATSRGASTDTQYF; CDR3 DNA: TGTGCCACCAGCAGAGGGGCCAGCACAGATACGCAGTATTTT
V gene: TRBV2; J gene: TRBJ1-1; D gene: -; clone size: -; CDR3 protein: CASSVTVQRNTEAFF; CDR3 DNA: TGTGCCAGCAGTGTAACGGTTCAGCGGAACACTGAAGCTTTCTTT
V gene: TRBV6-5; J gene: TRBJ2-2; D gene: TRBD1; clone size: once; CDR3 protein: CASRTGGTYTGELFF; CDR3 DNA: TGTGCCAGCAGGACAGGGGGGACTTACACCGGGGAGCTGTTTTTT
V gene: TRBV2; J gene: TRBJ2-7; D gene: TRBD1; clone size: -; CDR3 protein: CASRDTGQSFYEQYF; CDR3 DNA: TGTGCCAGCAGGGATACGGGACAGTCCTTCTACGAGCAGTACTTC
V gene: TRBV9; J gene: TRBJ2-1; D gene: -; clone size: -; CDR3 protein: CASSVRTGEQFF; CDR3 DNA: TGTGCCAGCAGCGTTCGGACTGGCGAGCAGTTCTTC
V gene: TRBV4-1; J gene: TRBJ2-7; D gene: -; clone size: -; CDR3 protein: CASSQSASNFYEQYF; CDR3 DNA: TGCGCCAGCAGCCAATCGGCTAGCAATTTCTACGAGCAGTACTTC
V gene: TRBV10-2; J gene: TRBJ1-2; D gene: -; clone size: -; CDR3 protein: CASSAQGLANYGYTF; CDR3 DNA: TGCGCCAGCAGTGCACAGGGCCTAGCTAACTATGGCTACACCTTC
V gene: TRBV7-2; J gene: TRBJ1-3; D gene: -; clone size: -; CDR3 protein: CASSPNSYSGNTIYF; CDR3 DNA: TGTGCCAGCAGCCCAAACAGTTACTCTGGAAACACCATATATTTT
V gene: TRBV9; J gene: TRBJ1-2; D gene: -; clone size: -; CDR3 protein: CASSGRDSLLYGYTF; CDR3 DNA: TGTGCCAGCAGCGGCCGCGACAGCTTACTCTATGGCTACACCTTC
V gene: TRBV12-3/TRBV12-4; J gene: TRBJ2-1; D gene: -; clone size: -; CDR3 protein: CASSFPGGEQFF; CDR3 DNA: TGTGCCAGCAGTTTCCCTGGCGGAGAGCAGTTCTTC
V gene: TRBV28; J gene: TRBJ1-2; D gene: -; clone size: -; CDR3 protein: CASSLLAGAYVTF; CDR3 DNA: TGTGCCAGCAGTTTATTGGCAGGGGCATATGTCACCTTC
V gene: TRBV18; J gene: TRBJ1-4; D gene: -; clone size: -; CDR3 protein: CASSPIGVRGEKLFF; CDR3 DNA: TGTGCCAGCTCACCAATCGGCGTCAGGGGAGAAAAACTGTTTTTT
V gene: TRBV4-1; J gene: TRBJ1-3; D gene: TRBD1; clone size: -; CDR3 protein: CASSQPGTDSGNTIYF; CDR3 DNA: TGCGCCAGCAGCCAGCCCGGGACAGACTCTGGAAACACCATATATTTT
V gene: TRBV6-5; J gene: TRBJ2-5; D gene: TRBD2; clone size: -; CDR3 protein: CASRRGGGETQYF; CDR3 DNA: TGTGCCAGCAGACGGGGGGGAGGAGAGACCCAGTACTTC
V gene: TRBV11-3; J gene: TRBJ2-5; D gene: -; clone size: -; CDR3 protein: CASSLNRQETQYF; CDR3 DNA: TGTGCCAGCAGCTTAAACAGACAAGAGACCCAGTACTTC
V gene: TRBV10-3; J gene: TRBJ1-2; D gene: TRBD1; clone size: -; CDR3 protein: CAIKPGQGFYGYTF; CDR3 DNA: TGTGCCATCAAACCGGGACAGGGGTTCTATGGCTACACCTTC
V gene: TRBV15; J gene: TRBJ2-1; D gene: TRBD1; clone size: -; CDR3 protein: CATSGTGGYNEQFF; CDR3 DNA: TGTGCCACCAGCGGGACAGGGGGCTACAATGAGCAGTTCTTC
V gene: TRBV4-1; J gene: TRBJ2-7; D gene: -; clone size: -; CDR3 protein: CASSQEGHSQAYEQYF; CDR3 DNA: TGCGCCAGCAGCCAAGAGGGGCACTCTCAGGCATACGAGCAGTACTTC
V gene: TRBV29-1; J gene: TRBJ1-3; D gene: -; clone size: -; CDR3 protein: CSVKTASGNTIYF; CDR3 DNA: TGCAGCGTTAAGACAGCGTCTGGAAACACCATATATTTT
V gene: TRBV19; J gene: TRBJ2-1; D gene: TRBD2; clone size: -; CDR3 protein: CASTPVRASGSLNEQFF; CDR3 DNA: TGTGCCAGTACCCCCGTCCGGGCTAGCGGGAGTCTCAATGAGCAGTTCTTC
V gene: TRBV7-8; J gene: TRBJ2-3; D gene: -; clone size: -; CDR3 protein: CASSPYIDTQYF; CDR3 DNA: TGTGCCAGCAGCCCGTATATAGATACGCAGTATTTT
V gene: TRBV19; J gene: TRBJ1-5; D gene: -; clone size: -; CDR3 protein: CASSPSLRAGGYQPQHF; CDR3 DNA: TGTGCCAGTAGTCCTAGCTTAAGGGCGGGAGGATATCAGCCCCAGCATTTT
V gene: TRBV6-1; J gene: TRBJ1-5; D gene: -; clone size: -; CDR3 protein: CASSELVLYSNQPQHF; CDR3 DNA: TGTGCCAGCAGTGAATTAGTACTTTATAGCAATCAGCCCCAGCATTTT
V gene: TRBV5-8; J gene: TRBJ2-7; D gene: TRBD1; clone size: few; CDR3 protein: CASSVGGLYEQYF; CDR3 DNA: TGTGCCAGCAGCGTAGGGGGCCTATACGAGCAGTACTTC
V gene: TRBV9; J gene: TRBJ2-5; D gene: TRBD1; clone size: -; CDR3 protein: CASSAGQGDWETQYF; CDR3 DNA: TGTGCCAGCAGCGCCGGACAGGGGGATTGGGAGACCCAGTACTTC
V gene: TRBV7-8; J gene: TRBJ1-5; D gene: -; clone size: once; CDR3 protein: CASSLVPGVQPQHF; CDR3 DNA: TGTGCCAGCAGCTTAGTGCCAGGGGTTCAGCCCCAGCATTTT
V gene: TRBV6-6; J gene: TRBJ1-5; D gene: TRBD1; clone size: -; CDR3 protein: CASSREQGDNQPQHF; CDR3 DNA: TGTGCCAGCAGCCGGGAACAGGGGGACAATCAGCCCCAGCATTTT
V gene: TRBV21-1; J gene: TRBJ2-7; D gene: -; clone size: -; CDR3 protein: CASSYRDRLFTLYYEQYF; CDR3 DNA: TGTGCCAGCAGCTACCGGGACAGACTTTTTACCCTTTACTACGAGCAGTACTTC
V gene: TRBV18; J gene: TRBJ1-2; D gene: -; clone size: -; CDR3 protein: CASSPRDKEGYTF; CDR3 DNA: TGTGCCAGCTCACCGAGGGACAAGGAGGGCTACACCTTC
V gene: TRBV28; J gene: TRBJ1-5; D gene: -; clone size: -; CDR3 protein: CASSPSGLNQPQHF; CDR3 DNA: TGTGCCAGCAGCCCCTCAGGGCTCAATCAGCCCCAGCATTTT